This T cell receptor beta chain came from a study of blood T cell repertoires in COVID-19. Original processing notes: Amplification from reference gene primers served as the basis for estimated nucleated cell counts. The data were produced by immunoSEQ multiplex PCR, yet TCRdb's version contains in-frame clones alone and is incomplete. V and J calls and clone size are those listed in that table; D and trimming were worked out from the DNA. Found here are 200,000 to 300,000 clones, 85% to 90% of them singletons; the top ten hold about 0.95%. This CDR3 region has 16 residues. V was clipped by 5 bases and J by 2 bases; unmatched bases: 6. Per the germline V gene, CDR1 is SGHTA and CDR2 is FQGTGA.

Material: PBMCs or T cells enriched from blood (not recorded which). The receptor comes from a man aged 45 to 65 who had been exposed to COVID-19. The rearrangement joins TRBV7-3 to TRBJ2-2, with 9 bases lining up with TRBD1. This chain's CDR3 is CASSPPGQGNTGELFF. The DNA for the CDR3 is TGTGCCAGCAGCCCCCCGGGACAGGGCAACACCGGGGAGCTGTTTTTT.